This TCR beta chain originates from a study of blood T cells in healthy people across ages. General observations from the study: The long-lived group displayed more naive CD4+ cells, plus higher diversity, than the aged donors did.

Trimming removed 1 base from V and 4 bases from J; junction bases left unmatched: 5. Germline lookup yields CDR1 SGHTA and CDR2 FQGNSA. CDR3 length equals 15 residues. In its sample, this clonotype was seen many times. Antigen unknown. A second PCR of about 7 to 12 cycles used a sample-barcoded 5' primer and a J-beta primer mix. Each CDR3 protein gets one entry after TCRdb re-called the 5' RACE reads with MiXCR. The sample includes 650,000 to 700,000 distinct CDR3 sequences, roughly 30% of them seen just once. V usage is TRBV7-2 and J usage is TRBJ1-2; 8 bases match TRBD1. The sequence came from an elderly woman in good health. The specimen sequenced was blood. CDR3 DNA: TGTGCCAGCAGCTTAGACGACAGGGGCGTCTATGGCTACACCTTC. As protein: CASSLDDRGVYGYTF. The variable domain in full, with the rest retrieved from reference TRBV7-2 and TRBJ1-2, is GAGVSQSPSNKVTEKGKDVELRCDPISGHTALYWYRQSLGQGLEFLIYFQGNSAPDKSGLPSDRFSAERTGGSVSTLTIQRTQQEDSAVYLCASSLDDRGVYGYTFGSGTRLTVV.